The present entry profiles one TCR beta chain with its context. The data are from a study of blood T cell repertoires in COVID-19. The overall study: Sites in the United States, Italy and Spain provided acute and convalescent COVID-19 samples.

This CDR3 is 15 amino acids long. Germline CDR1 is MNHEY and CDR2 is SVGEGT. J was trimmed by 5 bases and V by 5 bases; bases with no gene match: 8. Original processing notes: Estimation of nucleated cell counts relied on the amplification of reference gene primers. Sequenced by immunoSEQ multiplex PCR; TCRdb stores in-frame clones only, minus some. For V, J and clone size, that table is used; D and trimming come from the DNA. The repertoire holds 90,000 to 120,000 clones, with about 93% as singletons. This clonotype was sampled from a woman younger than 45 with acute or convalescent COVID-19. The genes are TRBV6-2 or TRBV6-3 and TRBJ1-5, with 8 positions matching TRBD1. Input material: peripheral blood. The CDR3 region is CASSPLDRDDQPQHF. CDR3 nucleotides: TGTGCCAGCAGTCCCTTGGACAGGGATGATCAGCCCCAGCATTTT.